The rows below give T cell receptor beta chains drawn from one sample of a study of T cell responses to AZD1222 COVID-19 vaccine. Sequencing was performed with immunoSEQ multiplex PCR; in TCRdb, only in-frame clones are kept and a portion is missing. The table shows 130,000 to 150,000 clones, with roughly four fifths occurring only once. The material sequenced was peripheral blood, taken on day 0 of MenACWY control vaccination. These receptors originate from an adult in good health. CDR3s leave out the opening cysteine and the closing phenylalanine or tryptophan. For some rows the clone size is stated as once, few or many, or as a class when expanded; others skip it.

cdr3_length j_call v_call clone_size cdr3_aa
10 TRBJ1-1 TRBV18 NA ASSPRQGEAF
12 TRBJ2-5 TRBV20-1 NA SASSADPQETQY
12 TRBJ2-5 TRBV3-1/TRBV3-2 once ASSLSTSRETQY
11 TRBJ1-3 TRBV7-9 NA ASSPRRGNTIY
10 TRBJ2-7 TRBV20-1 NA SASLGAYEQY
10 TRBJ2-3 TRBV12-3/TRBV12-4 once ASRPPNLAQY
15 TRBJ1-4 TRBV18 NA ASSPPDRTLDNEKLF
13 TRBJ2-1 TRBV9 NA ASSVAGGPSDEQF
15 TRBJ1-2 TRBV13 NA ASSTSPLRQGGYGYT
11 TRBJ2-5 TRBV2 NA ASSESVQETQY
13 TRBJ1-5 TRBV2 NA ATTSGRGSNQPQH
9 TRBJ1-2 TRBV6-5 NA ASSSGGGYT
12 TRBJ2-5 TRBV7-9 NA ASSRDSNQETQY
13 TRBJ1-5 TRBV30 NA AWSVPGQRNQPQH
13 TRBJ1-6 TRBV27 NA ASSPMTSENSPLH
15 TRBJ2-1 TRBV11-2 NA ASSRGRPPSSYNEQF
14 TRBJ2-5 TRBV3-1/TRBV3-2 NA ASSQMGSLAQETQY
12 TRBJ1-1 TRBV19 NA ASSIGVGNTEAF
10 TRBJ2-7 TRBV2 NA ASIRGRYEQY
14 TRBJ1-1 TRBV5-5 NA ASSFGSVFMNTEAF
12 TRBJ1-1 TRBV10-3 NA ATGRGQGDTEAF
9 TRBJ2-5 TRBV29-1 NA SVKGGETQY
13 TRBJ1-5 TRBV19 NA ASSIFPWGDQPQH
12 TRBJ2-3 TRBV6-5 NA ASILEGALDTQY
11 TRBJ1-1 TRBV10-1 NA ASTQGLDTEAF
11 TRBJ1-5 TRBV12-3/TRBV12-4 NA ASAVYSNQPQH
15 TRBJ1-1 TRBV5-5 NA ASSPRVVGGRNTEAF
8 TRBJ1-1 TRBV18 NA ATRDTEAF
12 TRBJ1-4 TRBV11-3 NA ASSSRPGLGKLF
13 TRBJ1-6 TRBV2 once ASSENRNTNSPLH
13 TRBJ2-5 TRBV5-1 NA ASSFEGTWEETQY
11 TRBJ1-2 TRBV19 NA ASSRDGDYGYT
12 TRBJ1-2 TRBV11-2 few ASSSGRNNYGYT
14 TRBJ1-5 TRBV11-2 NA ASSTPRWSSNQPQH
13 TRBJ2-2 TRBV5-1 once ASSLGGLQAGELF
10 TRBJ2-1 TRBV5-1 NA ASSWGGNEQF
13 TRBJ1-6 TRBV7-2 few ASSAGQDRGRTLH
13 TRBJ2-3 TRBV3-1/TRBV3-2 NA ASSHSSGEGDTQY
14 TRBJ1-4 TRBV6-6 NA ASSYLSWTVDEKLF
12 TRBJ1-4 TRBV20-1 NA SASARGKEEKLF
11 TRBJ2-1 TRBV5-5 NA ASSLATAGEQF
13 TRBJ1-2 TRBV7-3 NA ASSPSGTGLYGYT
12 TRBJ2-2 TRBV29-1 NA SVLDRAGTGELF
15 TRBJ2-1 TRBV18 NA ASSPGLAGANYNEQF
13 TRBJ1-1 TRBV4-2 NA ASSQAHYMNTEAF
11 TRBJ2-5 TRBV12-3/TRBV12-4 NA ASSLRLEETQY
14 TRBJ1-2 TRBV11-2 NA ASSLDHIGFNYGYT
13 TRBJ2-2 TRBV18 NA ASSLQQGDTGELF
15 TRBJ1-5 TRBV6-1 NA ASSEALGGDGGQPQH
14 TRBJ1-6 TRBV19 NA ASSILSAAGGVPLH
15 TRBJ1-4 TRBV10-3 NA AISESGGVATNEKLF